These 27 T cell receptor beta chains originate from one sample sequenced in a study of T cell repertoires in cytomegalovirus infection. TCRdb ran MiXCR on the reads and lists one entry per CDR3 protein. This repertoire shows approximately 490,000 distinct CDR3 sequences, about 11% found once; its top ten account for 10% to 13%. The sequenced sample was PBMCs. Receptors originate from a human donor in good health (CMV status not recorded). Some clones in this sample may be carry-over from other donors' samples.

This clonotype has ten or more counts. The rearrangement joins TRBV7-2 to TRBJ2-7; unclear D gene. Germline V gene sequence: CDR1 SGHTA, CDR2 FQGNSA. Trimming removed 5 bases from V and 1 base from J, with 12 bases in between. There are 14 residues in the CDR3. This CDR3 reads CASSAEVLSYEQYF. The DNA of the CDR3 is TGTGCCAGCAGCGCAGAAGTACTATCCTACGAGCAGTACTTC. Supplemented by reference TRBV7-2 and TRBJ2-7, the full variable domain reads GAGVSQSPSNKVTEKGKDVELRCDPISGHTALYWYRQSLGQGLEFLIYFQGNSAPDKSGLPSDRFSAERTGGSVSTLTIQRTQQEDSAVYLCASSAEVLSYEQYFGPGTRLTVT.

This sequence joins TRBV29-1 and TRBJ2-7; 13 positions match TRBD2. CDR1 is SQVTM and CDR2 is ANQGSEA in the germline V gene. The CDR3 has 16 amino acids. Trimming cost V 6 bases and J 0 bases; bases outside gene matches: 8. Written as DNA, the CDR3 is TGCAGCGTAGGACTAGCGGGAGTCCTAAGCTCCTACGAGCAGTACTTC. Amino acid sequence: CSVGLAGVLSSYEQYF.

In this sample, this clonotype turned up many times. This rearrangement joins TRBV11-2 to TRBJ1-4; D is ambiguous. CDR1 and CDR2 (germline): SGHAT, FQNNGV. The CDR3 has 13 residues. The V gene lost 3 bases and the J gene lost 7 bases, with 9 bases spanning the gap. CDR3 in amino acids: CASSFSEGEKLFF. The CDR3 nucleotides read TGTGCCAGCAGCTTTTCAGAAGGTGAAAAACTGTTTTTT.

Many counts were recorded for this clonotype. The genes are TRBV28 and TRBJ2-7, with D uncertain. V lost 6 bases to trimming and J lost 3 bases, with 18 bases between them. The length of the CDR3 is 15 residues. Germline CDR1 MDHEN, CDR2 SYDVKM. CDR3 sequence reads: CASRKAGPASYEQYF. CDR3 in DNA: TGTGCCAGCAGAAAAGCCGGGCCCGCCAGCTACGAGCAGTACTTC.

This clonotype was detected many times. The genes are TRBV6-1 and TRBJ1-6, with D possibly being TRBD1 (5 bases). V lost 1 base to trimming and J lost 7 bases, with 11 bases between them. The CDR3 length is 15 residues. CDR1 and CDR2 from the germline V gene are MNHNS and SASEGT. CDR3: CASSEVPGGNSPLHF. The CDR3 DNA is TGTGCCAGCAGTGAAGTACCGGGGGGGAATTCACCCCTCCACTTT.

In regard to this clonotype: This may arise from a read error, as a much more abundant clone is one base away. The genes are TRBV5-1 and TRBJ1-1; no reliable D call. Trimming left V 4 bases short and J 5 bases short, with 15 bases between. The CDR3 length is 14 residues. CDR1 and CDR2 from the germline V gene are SGHRS and YFSETQ. CDR3 DNA sequence: TGCGCCAGCAGCATACAGACGACAACAACTGAAGCTTTCTTT. Translated: CASSIQTTTTEAFF.

This clonotype was recorded at least ten times. The rearrangement uses TRBV7-8 and TRBJ2-7; 9 positions match TRBD2. The V and J ends lost 0 bases and 1 base, in that order; junction bases with no gene match: 1. The germline CDR1 and CDR2 sequences are SGHVS and FQNEAQ. The CDR3 length is 15 residues. The CDR3 bases are TGTGCCAGCAGCTTAGCTAGCGGGGGTTCCTACGAGCAGTACTTC. Amino acid sequence: CASSLASGGSYEQYF.

This clonotype was detected ten times or more. This chain uses TRBV20-1 with TRBJ1-5; TRBD1 agrees at 9 bases. With 6 bases clipped from V and 2 bases from J, the junction kept 8 bases outside the gene matches. This CDR3 contains 15 residues. Germline V gene data show CDR1 as DFQATT and CDR2 as SNEGSKA (reference sequence). Here the CDR3 DNA reads TGCAGTGCACAACAGGGGGCTGGGCGCAATCAGCCCCAGCATTTT. Protein sequence: CSAQQGAGRNQPQHF.

In this sample, this clonotype turned up a few times. The rearrangement joins TRBV5-1 to TRBJ2-1; D remains ambiguous. The V gene's germline CDR1 is SGHRS and CDR2 YFSETQ. V shed 2 bases and J shed 4 bases, with 7 bases lying between them. The CDR3 is 13 residues long. The CDR3 bases are TGCGCCAGCAGCTTTCAGGAATACAATGAGCAGTTCTTC. It specifies CASSFQEYNEQFF.

Ten or more counts support this clonotype. V is TRBV10-3 and J is TRBJ1-5; D is unclear. Per germline, CDR1 ENHRY and CDR2 SYGVKD. V dropped 0 bases and J dropped 3 bases, with 9 bases sitting between them. There are 15 residues in the CDR3. The CDR3 bases are TGTGCCATCAGTGAGTCGGGCGGCATCAATCAGCCCCAGCATTTT. Residues: CAISESGGINQPQHF.

This clonotype was observed at least ten times. The chain combines TRBV7-2 with TRBJ1-6, with D perhaps TRBD1 (6 bases). Germline assignment: CDR1 SGHTA and CDR2 FQGNSA. Trimming cost V 5 bases and J 1 base, with 9 bases left between them. This CDR3 comprises 15 residues. CDR3 amino acids: CASSGGGSYNSPLHF. CDR3 in DNA: TGTGCCAGCAGCGGAGGGGGGTCCTATAATTCACCCCTCCACTTT.

This clonotype occurred many times. V is TRBV10-2 and J is TRBJ1-1, with D perhaps TRBD1 (6 bases). Germline CDR1 and CDR2: WSHSY and SAAADI. V was cut by 2 bases and J by 5 bases, with 9 bases left in between. The CDR3 spans 13 residues. CDR3 sequence: CASSEQGMTEAFF. As DNA, the CDR3 is TGCGCCAGCAGTGAGCAGGGGATGACTGAAGCTTTCTTT.

This clonotype was seen ten or more times. J is TRBJ2-3 and V is TRBV12-3 or TRBV12-4, with 9 positions matching TRBD2. The CDR3 runs to 15 residues. The trim removed 4 bases at V and 1 base at J, leaving 3 bases unmatched. The CDR3 sequence: CASSSLAGGTDTQYF. The CDR3 bases are TGTGCCAGCAGTTCTTTAGCGGGAGGCACAGATACGCAGTATTTT.

The V gene is TRBV9, the J gene TRBJ2-1; TRBD1 might be the D (6 bases). This CDR3 spans 16 amino acids. Germline-derived CDR1 and CDR2 are SGDLS and YYNGEE. V lost 0 bases and J 0 bases, leaving 10 bases between the germline ends. The CDR3 nucleotides read TGTGCCAGCAGCGTAGAATGGACAGACTCCTACAATGAGCAGTTCTTC. It is translated as CASSVEWTDSYNEQFF.

The rearrangement uses TRBV25-1 and TRBJ2-1; TRBD2 matches 8 bases. V was clipped by 2 bases and J by 2 bases; unmatched bases: 8. This CDR3 comprises 17 residues. Looked up from germline, CDR1 is MGHDK and CDR2 is SYGVNS. The CDR3 bases are TGTGCCAGCAGTGAAAGAGGAGCGGGAGAGCCCTACAATGAGCAGTTCTTC. Translating it yields CASSERGAGEPYNEQFF.

CDR3 loop: CASSPPPGQKETQYF. For the CDR3, the DNA is TGTGCCAGCTCACCTCCCCCGGGACAGAAAGAGACCCAGTACTTC. The gene calls are TRBV18 and TRBJ2-5; 7 bases are shared with TRBD1. CDR3 length equals 15 residues. V lost 3 bases, J lost 3 bases, and 7 bases stayed unmatched. Germline-derived CDR1 and CDR2 are KGHSH and LQKENI.

This clonotype was recorded many times. J is TRBJ1-5 and V is TRBV25-1; maybe TRBD1 (6 bases). Germline V gene data show CDR1 as MGHDK and CDR2 as SYGVNS. The CDR3 runs 13 residues. V lost 7 bases, J lost 7 bases, and 14 bases lay in between. The CDR3 coding sequence is TGTGCCAGCAACGGGGGGGCGGAGCAGCCCCAGCATTTT. Its translation: CASNGGAEQPQHF.

Remarks on this clonotype: This may come from a read error, since a much larger clone is one base off. This likely comes from a read error, as the CDR3 has no conserved phenylalanine or tryptophan at its end. The chain links TRBV10-2 to TRBJ2-7; TRBD1 might be the D (5 bases). The germline CDR1 and CDR2 sequences are WSHSY and SAAADI. The length of the CDR3 is 14 residues. Trimming cost V 0 bases and J 4 bases, with 10 bases left between them. The CDR3 DNA reads as TGCGCCAGCAGTGAGTCTGGCAGGGTGTACGAGCAGTACTCC. Translation: CASSESGRVYEQYS.

This clonotype was detected many times. This chain uses TRBV18 with TRBJ1-1; D not resolved. The length of the CDR3 is 13 residues. V lost 5 bases to trimming and J lost 8 bases, with 15 bases between them. The germline gives CDR1 KGHSH, CDR2 LQKENI. The CDR3 coding sequence is TGTGCCAGCTCATCCCGCGAGAACGGGGAAGCTTTCTTT. It yields the protein CASSSRENGEAFF.

The J gene is TRBJ2-7, the V gene TRBV29-1; 9 bases are shared with TRBD2. The CDR3 is 13 amino acids. V shed 6 bases, J shed 0 bases, and the junction held 3 bases outside the gene matches. The germline CDR1 and CDR2 sequences are SQVTM and ANQGSEA. The CDR3 is CSVLAGSSYEQYF. Here the CDR3 DNA reads TGCAGCGTCCTAGCGGGAAGCTCCTACGAGCAGTACTTC.

This clonotype was counted between two and nine times. The chain couples TRBV5-4 to TRBJ1-4; 7 bases map to TRBD1. The ends lost 4 bases at V and 5 bases at J; junction bases unmatched: 8. CDR3 length: 15 amino acids. The germline gives CDR1 SGHNT, CDR2 YYREEE (reference sequence). For the CDR3, the DNA is TGTGCCAGCAGCCTCTGGACAGGCGGGAATGAAAAACTGTTTTTT. It translates to CASSLWTGGNEKLFF.

This clonotype was detected ten times or more. V and J are TRBV7-8 and TRBJ2-7, with TRBD2 matching 11 bases. V shed 5 bases, J shed 3 bases, and the junction held 9 bases outside the gene matches. Germline CDR1 SGHVS, CDR2 FQNEAQ. The CDR3 is made up of 16 amino acids. The CDR3 DNA sequence: TGTGCCAGCAGCCCCTATCGCCTAGCGGGGGGCTACGAGCAGTACTTC. This sequence encodes CASSPYRLAGGYEQYF.

This clonotype was counted many times. The chain carries TRBV28 and TRBJ2-7; no clear D. Trimming left V 5 bases short and J 5 bases short, with 7 bases between. Germline CDR1 is MDHEN and CDR2 is SYDVKM. The CDR3 length is 11 residues. The CDR3 here is CASSAPNEQYF. The DNA for the CDR3 is TGTGCCAGCAGTGCCCCTAACGAGCAGTACTTC.

This clonotype was counted ten times or more. This chain connects TRBV6-2 or TRBV6-3 to TRBJ2-7; TRBD2 aligns across 7 bases. CDR3 length: 13 residues. Germline-derived CDR1 and CDR2 are MNHEY and SVGEGT. V dropped 6 bases and J dropped 2; count of bases not matched to a gene: 4. The CDR3 coding sequence is TGTGCCAGCAGGACTAGCATAACCTACGAGCAGTACTTC. Amino acids: CASRTSITYEQYF.

Many counts were recorded for this clonotype. V is TRBV28 and J is TRBJ1-2; 9 nucleotides agree with TRBD1. V shed 5 bases, J shed 1 base, and the junction held 2 bases outside the gene matches. CDR1 and CDR2 (germline): MDHEN, SYDVKM. The CDR3 has 14 amino acids. In nucleotides, the CDR3 is TGTGCCAGCAGTAACAGGGGGCATAACTATGGCTACACCTTC. It encodes CASSNRGHNYGYTF.

This clonotype was detected ten times or more. The chain uses TRBV29-1 and TRBJ2-1; 7 nucleotides align to TRBD2. Germline V gene lookup returns CDR1 SQVTM and CDR2 ANQGSEA. CDR3 length: 15 residues. V shed 2 bases, J shed 0 bases, and the junction held 4 bases outside the gene matches. The CDR3 nucleotides are TGCAGCGTTGAAAAGGCTAGCGGCTCCTACAATGAGCAGTTCTTC. Translated: CSVEKASGSYNEQFF.

This clonotype has a handful of counts. The rearrangement links TRBV6-2 or TRBV6-3 to TRBJ2-1; D tentatively reads TRBD1 or TRBD2 (5 bases each). The CDR3 consists of 11 residues. Germline-derived CDR1 and CDR2 are MNHEY and SVGEGT. V was shortened by 5 bases and J by 8 bases, with 7 bases between the two germline ends. CDR3 DNA: TGTGCCAGCAGTGGGGGTTATGAGCAGTTCTTC. Amino acids: CASSGGYEQFF.